This TCR beta chain was captured by sequencing in a study of T-cell memory formation after mild COVID-19. Study information: TCR clustering was largely donor specific.

TCRdb reanalysed the 5' RACE reads using MiXCR and keeps one entry per CDR3 protein. The data hold roughly 300,000 distinct CDR3 sequences, with approximately 8% observed a single time. In its sample, this clonotype was seen a few times. Its antigen is still unknown. The germline V gene has CDR1 DFQATT and CDR2 SNEGSKA (reference sequence). The CDR3 consists of 14 residues. The V end lost 0 bases, the J end lost 4 bases, and 12 bases lay between the germline ends. Study conclusions and caveats: Mostly located in CM and EM were contracting CD4+ clones, with contracting CD8+ clones located in EMRA. Confirmation was lacking for SARS-CoV-2 specificity of second-wave clones that peaked on day 37.

The chain combines TRBV20-1 with TRBJ1-1; a possible D gene is TRBD1 (5 bases). Sequencing used PBMCs or a T cell subset sorted from them (not recorded which). The clonotype originates from a man between 18 and 35 years old who had mild COVID-19 (a few samples of this study predate the infection). Cell type and time point are not known. This CDR3 reads CSARDLGGFTEAFF. In DNA form, the CDR3 reads TGCAGTGCTAGAGATTTGGGGGGGTTCACTGAAGCTTTCTTT.